This TCR beta chain was found in a study of T cell changes during pregnancy in multiple sclerosis. This table comes from immunoSEQ multiplex PCR, and its TCRdb copy is limited to in-frame clones, with some not included. Of around 56,000 clones in the sample, about 89% are singletons; the top ten hold more than 1.5%. V lost 5 bases and J lost 3; bases outside the gene matches: 4. CDR3 size: 14 residues. From germline, CDR1 is SGHTA and CDR2 FQGTGA. The material sequenced was peripheral blood, taken after pregnancy. This chain uses TRBV7-3 with TRBJ2-3, with 8 bases lining up with TRBD2. The receptor was derived from a female donor with multiple sclerosis, enrolled in a pregnancy study. The CDR3 is CASSGGGTTDTQYF. CDR3 nucleotides: TGTGCCAGCAGCGGCGGGGGGACAACAGATACGCAGTATTTT.